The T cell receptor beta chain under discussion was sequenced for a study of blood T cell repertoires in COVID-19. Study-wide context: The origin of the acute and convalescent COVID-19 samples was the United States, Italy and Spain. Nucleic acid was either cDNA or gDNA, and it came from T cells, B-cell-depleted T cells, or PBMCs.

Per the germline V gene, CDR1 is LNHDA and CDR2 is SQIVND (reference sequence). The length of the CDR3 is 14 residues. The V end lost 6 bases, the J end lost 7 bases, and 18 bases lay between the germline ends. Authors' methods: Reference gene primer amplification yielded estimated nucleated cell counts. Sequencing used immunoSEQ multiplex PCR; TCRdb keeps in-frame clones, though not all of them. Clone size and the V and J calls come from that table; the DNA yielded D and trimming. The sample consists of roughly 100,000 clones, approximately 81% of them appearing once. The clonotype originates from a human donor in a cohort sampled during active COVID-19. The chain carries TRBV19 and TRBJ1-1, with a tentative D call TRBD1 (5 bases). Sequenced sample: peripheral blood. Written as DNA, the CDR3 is TGTGCCAGTAGGTCAGGGAGGGGAAGACTTGAAGCTTTCTTT. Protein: CASRSGRGRLEAFF.